The 31 T cell receptor beta chains listed next were all sequenced from one sample in a study of cytomegalovirus exposure and HLA in healthy donors. Vbeta (60) and Jbeta (13) primers were used in the PCR. TCRdb's table, derived via immunoSEQ multiplex PCR, lists solely in-frame clones and lacks some. The data hold hundreds of thousands of clones, with around 80% observed a single time. The sample consisted of PBMCs. The source of these receptors is a woman aged 55 to 70 in good health and CMV-seropositive.

The chain joins TRBV30 to TRBJ1-2; no clear D. The CDR3 has 11 residues. Germline V lookup: CDR1 GTSNPN, CDR2 SVGIG (reference sequence). Trimming left V 2 bases short and J 4 bases short, with 5 bases between. CDR3 residues: CAWSLAYGYTF. The CDR3 DNA is TGTGCCTGGAGTTTAGCCTATGGCTACACCTTC.

V is TRBV10-2 and J is TRBJ2-2, with 14 bases matching TRBD2. The CDR3 runs to 14 residues. With V trimmed by 8 bases and J by 10 bases, 6 bases remained unmatched. Looked up from germline, CDR1 is WSHSY and CDR2 is SAAADI. The CDR3 bases are TGCGCCAGCGGAGGACTAGCGGGAGGCGAGGAGCTGTTTTTT. As protein: CASGGLAGGEELFF.

The chain combines TRBV9 with TRBJ1-3; 7 nucleotides agree with TRBD1. After removal of 4 bases from V and 1 base from J, the junction contained 5 bases not matched to a gene. The CDR3 has 15 residues. Germline CDR1 is SGDLS and CDR2 is YYNGEE. The CDR3 is CASSPQTGSGNTIYF. The CDR3 nucleotides read TGTGCCAGCAGCCCGCAGACAGGGTCTGGAAACACCATATATTTT.

The rearrangement joins TRBV7-6 to TRBJ1-3; possibly TRBD1 for D (6 bases). Per the germline V gene, CDR1 is SGHVS and CDR2 is FNYEAQ. The CDR3 totals 16 residues. The V and J ends lost 5 bases and 4 bases respectively, with 18 bases between them. The CDR3 here is CASSPGGPGIGNTIYF. CDR3 DNA sequence: TGTGCCAGCAGCCCCGGGGGGCCTGGCATCGGAAACACCATATATTTT. The full variable domain, rest sourced from reference TRBV7-6 and TRBJ1-3, is GAGVSQSPRYKVTKRGQDVALRCDPISGHVSLYWYRQALGQGPEFLTYFNYEAQQDKSGLPNDRFSAERPEGSISTLTIQRTEQRDSAMYRCASSPGGPGIGNTIYFGEGSWLTVV.

The J gene is TRBJ1-1, the V gene TRBV5-1; perhaps TRBD1 as D (5 bases). The germline V gene encodes CDR1 SGHRS and CDR2 YFSETQ. Trimming removed 4 bases from V and 4 bases from J, with 14 bases in between. CDR3 length equals 14 residues. CDR3 bases: TGCGCCAGCAGCGAAGGGGCCCAGGGCACTGAAGCTTTCTTT. Its protein is CASSEGAQGTEAFF.

This chain uses TRBV5-1 with TRBJ2-1; 8 bases line up with TRBD2. The germline V gene encodes CDR1 SGHRS and CDR2 YFSETQ. The CDR3 extends over 16 amino acids. V dropped 0 bases and J dropped 5; count of bases not matched to a gene: 7. The CDR3 region has the DNA TGCGCCAGCAGCTTGGCCGCGGGAGGTATCCACAATGAGCAGTTCTTC. Translating it yields CASSLAAGGIHNEQFF.

The chain is built from TRBV29-1 and TRBJ2-3, with D possibly TRBD2 on 7 matching bases. The germline gives CDR1 SQVTM, CDR2 ANQGSEA. The germline V and J ends were trimmed by 5 bases and 3 bases, with 12 bases remaining between them. The CDR3 is 13 amino acids. For the CDR3, the DNA is TGCAGCGTTTCGGCGGGGGCAACAGATACGCAGTATTTT. Residues: CSVSAGATDTQYF.

The gene calls are TRBV19 and TRBJ2-5; D is uncertain. Germline V CDR1 and CDR2: LNHDA, SQIVND (reference sequence). V lost 3 bases to trimming and J lost 4 bases, with 9 bases between them. This CDR3 is built from 13 residues. CDR3 sequence: CASSMTLLETQYF. Here the CDR3 DNA reads TGTGCCAGTAGTATGACTCTTTTAGAGACCCAGTACTTC.

CDR3 DNA: TGCGCCAGCAGCCAAGATTGGGGACAGGCTGAAAAACTGTTTTTT. Translating it yields CASSQDWGQAEKLFF. The V call is TRBV4-1, the J call TRBJ1-4, with TRBD1 matching 8 bases. The CDR3 sequence is 15 residues long. The V segment lost 0 bases and the J segment 7 bases; nucleotides outside the gene matches: 4. Per the germline V gene, CDR1 is MGHRA and CDR2 is YSYEKL.

This chain uses TRBV4-2 with TRBJ1-2, with a possible D match to TRBD1 (6 bases). V was cut by 1 base and J by 4 bases, with 13 bases left in between. Germline V lookup: CDR1 LGHNA, CDR2 YNFKEQ. CDR3 size: 15 residues. This CDR3 is CASSQGPGAGYGYTF. CDR3 sequence (DNA): TGTGCCAGCAGCCAAGGTCCAGGGGCGGGCTATGGCTACACCTTC.

J is TRBJ2-2 and V is TRBV18; 10 bases match TRBD1. The length of the CDR3 is 16 residues. V was pared by 0 bases and J by 5 bases, with 3 bases of the junction left unmatched. Germline CDR1 and CDR2: KGHSH and LQKENI. Here the CDR3 reads CASSPPTGGRTGELFF. CDR3 bases: TGTGCCAGCTCACCACCGACAGGGGGCAGGACCGGGGAGCTGTTTTTT. The whole variable domain, filled in from reference TRBV18 and TRBJ2-2, reads NAGVMQNPRHLVRRRGQEARLRCSPMKGHSHVYWYRQLPEEGLKFMVYLQKENIIDESGMPKERFSAEFPKEGPSILRIQQVVRGDSAAYFCASSPPTGGRTGELFFGEGSRLTVL.

CDR3 sequence: CASSTAGLAGGGETQYF. The CDR3 bases are TGTGCCAGCAGCACAGCAGGGCTAGCGGGGGGGGGAGAGACCCAGTACTTC. The chain couples TRBV9 to TRBJ2-5; 12 bases fit TRBD2. The CDR3 runs 17 residues. Germline-derived CDR1 and CDR2 are SGDLS and YYNGEE. With 4 bases clipped from V and 4 bases from J, the junction kept 11 bases outside the gene matches.

The CDR3, as DNA: TGTGCCAGCAGCTTAGCCCGTGGGGCCAACGTCCTGACTTTC. It translates to CASSLARGANVLTF. The chain employs TRBV11-1 and TRBJ2-6; D gene uncertain. Germline assignment: CDR1 SGHAT and CDR2 FQDESV (reference sequence). This CDR3 spans 14 amino acids. V was trimmed by 0 bases and J by 3 bases, leaving 3 bases between them.

The chain joins TRBV27 to TRBJ1-1; D ambiguous. CDR1 and CDR2 from the germline V gene are MNHEY and SMNVEV (reference sequence). V shed 2 bases and J shed 1 base, with 11 bases lying between them. The CDR3 extends over 15 amino acids. The CDR3 DNA follows: TGTGCCAGCAGTTTACATAGGACTTCGAACACTGAAGCTTTCTTT. This codes for CASSLHRTSNTEAFF.

V gene TRBV7-2 combines with J gene TRBJ1-2; 7 nucleotides line up with TRBD1. In germline, CDR1 is SGHTA, CDR2 FQGNSA. The V gene end was trimmed by 5 bases and the J gene end by 5 bases; junction bases not matched to a gene: 14. This CDR3 contains 16 residues. The CDR3 nucleotides read TGTGCCAGCAGCCCAATTGGGCAGGGGGGCCTTTATGGCTACACCTTC. Translation gives CASSPIGQGGLYGYTF.

The J gene is TRBJ2-7, the V gene TRBV10-1; 7 bases are a match to TRBD2. V trimming: 8 bases; J trimming: 7 bases; junction bases outside the gene matches: 14. Per the germline V gene, CDR1 is WNHNN and CDR2 is SYGVQD (reference sequence). This CDR3 contains 14 residues. CDR3 sequence: CASGSGNPVGEQYF. The CDR3, as DNA: TGCGCCAGCGGGAGCGGGAACCCCGTCGGAGAGCAGTACTTC.

The CDR3 region is CASSYSGGTYEQYF. The CDR3 DNA follows: TGTGCCAGCAGTTACTCGGGGGGTACCTACGAGCAGTACTTC. This chain joins TRBV6-5 and TRBJ2-7; D might be TRBD2 (6 bases). Trimming removed 0 bases at V and 2 bases at J, with 8 bases between. Germline CDR1 and CDR2: MNHEY and SVGAGI. There are 14 residues in the CDR3.

The chain uses TRBV10-3 and TRBJ1-1; D unresolved. Trimming left V 5 bases short and J 11 bases short, with 18 bases between. Germline CDR1 is ENHRY and CDR2 is SYGVKD. The CDR3 is made up of 13 amino acids. The CDR3, as DNA: TGTGCCATCAGTAAGCAGGAGGTGGGTCTGGCTTTCTTT. This sequence encodes CAISKQEVGLAFF.

This sequence joins TRBV5-1 and TRBJ2-1; maybe TRBD2 (6 bases). V lost 0 bases and J 7 bases, leaving 8 bases between the germline ends. This CDR3 contains 13 residues. Germline assignment: CDR1 SGHRS and CDR2 YFSETQ. Here the CDR3 DNA reads TGCGCCAGCAGCTTGGAACTAGCTAATGAGCAGTTCTTC. It translates to CASSLELANEQFF.

The chain has TRBV6-1 and TRBJ1-5; 7 bases fit TRBD1. With 7 bases clipped from V and 3 bases from J, the junction kept 6 bases outside the gene matches. The CDR3 runs to 14 residues. Germline V lookup: CDR1 MNHNS, CDR2 SASEGT. This CDR3 reads CASIRQGNNQPQHF. The CDR3 nucleotides are TGTGCCAGCATAAGACAGGGCAACAATCAGCCCCAGCATTTT.

This clone was found once. The chain links TRBV5-4 to TRBJ2-1; 10 bases are shared with TRBD2. Per germline, CDR1 SGHNT and CDR2 YYREEE (reference sequence). CDR3 size: 17 residues. Trimming took 4 bases from V and 0 from J; bases not matched to a gene: 7. This chain's CDR3 is CASSGRTSGNSYNEQFF. CDR3 DNA: TGTGCCAGCAGCGGAAGGACTAGCGGAAACTCCTACAATGAGCAGTTCTTC.

The rearrangement joins TRBV7-2 to TRBJ1-1; D is possibly TRBD1 (5 bases). In germline, CDR1 is SGHTA, CDR2 FQGNSA. The CDR3 totals 14 residues. Trimming cost V 0 bases and J 6 bases, with 11 bases left between them. The DNA for the CDR3 is TGTGCCAGCAGCTTAGCGGTTACAGGTGCTGAAGCTTTCTTT. Its translation: CASSLAVTGAEAFF.

Notes on this clone: The sample contains more than one DNA sequence encoding this CDR3. The CDR3 sequence is CSARNGEKLFF. CDR3 in DNA: TGCAGTGCTAGGAACGGGGAAAAACTGTTTTTT. The chain carries TRBV20-1 and TRBJ1-4; no reliable D call. This CDR3 has 11 residues. V lost 3 bases and J 8 bases, leaving 7 bases between the germline ends. Germline V CDR1 and CDR2: DFQATT, SNEGSKA (reference sequence).

The CDR3 DNA follows: TGTGCCAGCAGCTTGGGGGGGGGAAGAGAGCAGTTCTTC. Translating gives CASSLGGGREQFF. The chain carries TRBV11-3 and TRBJ2-1; 7 bases are shared with TRBD2. The V segment lost 3 bases and the J segment 10 bases; nucleotides outside the gene matches: 6. The CDR3 is 13 residues long. Germline loops: CDR1 SGHNT, CDR2 YENEEA.

The chain carries TRBV6-6 and TRBJ2-1, with TRBD2 matching 10 bases. The germline gives CDR1 MNHNY, CDR2 SVGAGI (reference sequence). V gave up 5 bases and J gave up 6 bases; unmatched junction bases: 7. The CDR3 extends over 15 amino acids. The CDR3 sequence: CASSTRLAGSNEQFF. Here the CDR3 DNA reads TGTGCCAGCAGTACCCGACTAGCGGGTAGCAATGAGCAGTTCTTC.

The chain employs TRBV6-1 and TRBJ2-5; D is unclear. Gene TRBJ2-7 matches the end of the DNA better, so the J call may be wrong. This CDR3 contains 12 residues. CDR1 is MNHNS and CDR2 is SASEGT in the germline V gene. This chain's CDR3 is CASSGLVYEQYF. The CDR3 nucleotides are TGTGCCAGCAGTGGTCTAGTCTACGAGCAGTACTTC.

A few counts support this clone. The chain joins TRBV2 to TRBJ1-2; D perhaps matches TRBD1 (6 bases). Trimming pared 3 bases from V and 5 bases from J, leaving 16 bases between. The germline V gene encodes CDR1 SNHLY and CDR2 FYNNEI. The CDR3 sequence is 15 residues long. CDR3 residues: CASSEAVRGDYGYTF. The CDR3 nucleotides are TGTGCCAGCAGTGAGGCTGTCAGGGGTGATTATGGCTACACCTTC.

This clone occurred a few times. The identical CDR3 is also encoded by other nucleotide sequences in the sample. The chain carries TRBV25-1 and TRBJ2-7; 9 bases fit TRBD1. The germline gives CDR1 MGHDK, CDR2 SYGVNS. V was clipped by 6 bases and J by 1 base; unmatched bases: 7. This CDR3 region has 15 residues. CDR3 DNA: TGTGCCAGCAGCTCCAGGGACAGGGCTTCCTACGAGCAGTACTTC. Translating gives CASSSRDRASYEQYF.

This chain connects TRBV9 to TRBJ1-6; D call uncertain. CDR3 length: 14 amino acids. The V and J ends lost 1 base and 7 bases respectively, with 9 bases between them. CDR1 SGDLS and CDR2 YYNGEE come from the germline V gene. The CDR3 nucleotides are TGTGCCAGCAGCGTAAGGTACGGGAATTCACCCCTCCACTTT. It encodes CASSVRYGNSPLHF.

The V and J genes are TRBV7-9 and TRBJ2-1; a weak D match, TRBD2 (6 bases). The CDR3 sequence is 13 residues long. Trimming left V 5 bases short and J 8 bases short, with 13 bases between. Germline V gene lookup returns CDR1 SEHNR and CDR2 FQNEAQ (reference sequence). CDR3 amino acids: CASSPGGSDEQFF. The CDR3 DNA is TGTGCCAGCAGCCCCGGGGGTTCAGATGAGCAGTTCTTC.

The rearrangement joins TRBV7-2 to TRBJ1-2; 7 bases map to TRBD1. Germline loops: CDR1 SGHTA, CDR2 FQGNSA. Trimming at V came to 5 bases and at J to 0 bases, leaving 6 bases not matched to a gene. The CDR3 extends over 15 amino acids. The CDR3 loop reads CASSPDRAANYGYTF. CDR3 DNA: TGTGCCAGCAGCCCAGACAGGGCGGCTAACTATGGCTACACCTTC. Together with reference TRBV7-2 and TRBJ1-2, the CDR3 gives the full variable domain: GAGVSQSPSNKVTEKGKDVELRCDPISGHTALYWYRQSLGQGLEFLIYFQGNSAPDKSGLPSDRFSAERTGGSVSTLTIQRTQQEDSAVYLCASSPDRAANYGYTFGSGTRLTVV.